One sample yielded the 16 T cell receptor beta chains listed below, sequenced in a study of cytomegalovirus exposure and HLA in healthy donors. The primer mix had 60 Vbeta and 13 Jbeta primers. Sequencing used immunoSEQ multiplex PCR; TCRdb keeps in-frame clones, though not all of them. This table lists 150,000 or so clones. Sample: PBMCs. The receptors shown here come from a woman in her forties or fifties in good health and CMV-seronegative.

The chain carries TRBV10-3 and TRBJ2-1, with 7 bases lining up with TRBD2. Germline V gene data show CDR1 as ENHRY and CDR2 as SYGVKD. V was pared by 2 bases and J by 6 bases, with 10 bases of the junction left unmatched. This CDR3 spans 16 amino acids. CDR3 loop: CAISEPVGEGANEQFF. CDR3 DNA sequence: TGTGCCATCAGTGAGCCGGTAGGGGAGGGCGCCAATGAGCAGTTCTTC.

The rearrangement uses TRBV28 and TRBJ2-3; 7 nucleotides line up with TRBD2. Looked up from germline, CDR1 is MDHEN and CDR2 is SYDVKM. V gave up 3 bases and J gave up 3 bases; unmatched junction bases: 0. The CDR3 is 13 residues long. The CDR3 DNA follows: TGTGCCAGCAGTTTGGGGGGGACAGATACGCAGTATTTT. It is translated as CASSLGGTDTQYF.

This rearrangement joins TRBV4-3 to TRBJ1-1, with 7 bases matching TRBD1. The CDR3 has 15 residues. CDR1 is LGHNA and CDR2 is YSLEER in the germline V gene. The J segment lost 5 bases and the V segment lost 2 bases, leaving 8 bases of the junction unmatched. The CDR3: CASSQFGQEGTEAFF. CDR3 coding DNA: TGCGCCAGCAGCCAATTCGGACAGGAGGGGACTGAAGCTTTCTTT.

The CDR3 DNA reads TGTGCCAGCAGTTTGTACGGTATCGACACCGGGGAGCTGTTTTTT. Translation gives CASSLYGIDTGELFF. The chain is built from TRBV27 and TRBJ2-2; D gene unclear. This CDR3 comprises 15 residues. CDR1 is MNHEY and CDR2 is SMNVEV in the germline V gene (reference sequence). The V end lost 3 bases, the J end lost 3 bases, and 11 bases lay between the germline ends.

The gene calls are TRBV9 and TRBJ2-7; D might be TRBD2 (6 bases). Trimming removed 4 bases at V and 1 base at J, with 9 bases between. Looked up from germline, CDR1 is SGDLS and CDR2 is YYNGEE. This CDR3 has 13 residues. The CDR3 region is CASSSRGSYEQYF. DNA of the CDR3: TGTGCCAGCAGCTCCCGGGGGTCCTACGAGCAGTACTTC.

The chain links TRBV5-1 to TRBJ2-2; 7 bases align to TRBD1. Trimming at V came to 0 bases and at J to 4 bases, leaving 3 bases not matched to a gene. Germline loops: CDR1 SGHRS, CDR2 YFSETQ. The CDR3 sequence is 15 residues long. The CDR3 DNA follows: TGCGCCAGCAGCTTGGAGGGACAGTCCACCGGGGAGCTGTTTTTT. The encoded protein is CASSLEGQSTGELFF.

The rearrangement links TRBV27 to TRBJ1-5; a weak D match, TRBD1 (5 bases). Trimming took 3 bases from V and 7 from J, leaving 7 bases between them. The germline V gene has CDR1 MNHEY and CDR2 SMNVEV (reference sequence). The CDR3 contains 12 residues. CDR3 protein: CASSFGGQPQHF. The DNA of the CDR3 is TGTGCCAGCAGTTTTGGGGGGCAGCCCCAGCATTTT.

This chain joins TRBV2 and TRBJ1-2; 11 nucleotides align to TRBD1. The CDR3 spans 15 residues. CDR1 and CDR2 (germline): SNHLY, FYNNEI. With 5 bases clipped from V and 3 bases from J, the junction kept 5 bases outside the gene matches. The CDR3 DNA follows: TGTGCCAGCAGTAGGGGACAGGGGGGAGACTATGGCTACACCTTC. Translating gives CASSRGQGGDYGYTF.

The V and J genes are TRBV6-5 and TRBJ1-5, with D unresolved. Germline V CDR1 and CDR2: MNHEY, SVGAGI. Trimming left V 5 bases short and J 2 bases short, with 13 bases between. The CDR3 runs to 15 residues. The CDR3 nucleotides read TGTGCCAGCAGTCAGACAAACCCGGGCAATCAGCCCCAGCATTTT. Translating gives CASSQTNPGNQPQHF.

V is TRBV19 and J is TRBJ2-7, with 7 bases lining up with TRBD1. The CDR3 is 14 amino acids. Germline loops: CDR1 LNHDA, CDR2 SQIVND (reference sequence). V was clipped by 4 bases and J by 4 bases; unmatched bases: 7. The CDR3 sequence is CASSKTGTAYEQYF. CDR3 in DNA: TGTGCCAGTAGTAAAACAGGGACAGCTTACGAGCAGTACTTC.

The chain couples TRBV6-1 to TRBJ1-1; a weak D match, TRBD1 (6 bases). Trimming shortened V by 4 bases and J by 5 bases, and 11 bases separated the two germline ends. CDR1 and CDR2 from the germline V gene are MNHNS and SASEGT. The CDR3 has 13 residues. CDR3 in DNA: TGTGCCAGCAGTGTCTACAGGGAGACTGAAGCTTTCTTT. Translation gives CASSVYRETEAFF.

V and J are TRBV6-5 and TRBJ1-6; the D gene is possibly TRBD1 (5 bases). There are 14 residues in the CDR3. Germline V CDR1 and CDR2: MNHEY, SVGAGI. V lost 8 bases, J lost 9 bases, and 17 bases lay in between. The DNA of the CDR3 is TGTGCCAGCCGGGGGGGTGGCGAGGCTTCACCCCTCCACTTT. Translated, it gives CASRGGGEASPLHF.

The chain couples TRBV11-1 to TRBJ1-2, with D hard to call. Germline CDR1 and CDR2: SGHAT and FQDESV (reference sequence). Trimming took 1 base from V and 3 from J, leaving 9 bases between them. The CDR3 length is 14 residues. The CDR3 region is CASSLETDDYGYTF. The CDR3 nucleotides are TGTGCCAGCAGCTTAGAAACAGATGACTATGGCTACACCTTC.

The chain combines TRBV5-1 with TRBJ2-3, with TRBD2 identical over 12 bases. From germline, CDR1 is SGHRS and CDR2 YFSETQ. This CDR3 has 16 amino acids. J was trimmed by 4 bases and V by 5 bases; bases with no gene match: 8. The DNA of the CDR3 is TGCGCCAGCAGACCCGGGACTAGCGGGTTATCAGATACGCAGTATTTT. Its translation is CASRPGTSGLSDTQYF.

The chain is built from TRBV29-1 and TRBJ1-3, with D perhaps TRBD1 (5 bases). In germline, CDR1 is SQVTM, CDR2 ANQGSEA. V shed 1 base and J shed 2 bases, with 9 bases lying between them. The CDR3 is 14 residues long. CDR3 amino acids: CSVEGGDTGNTIYF. The CDR3 bases are TGCAGCGTTGAAGGGGGCGACACTGGAAACACCATATATTTT. Drawing the rest from reference TRBV29-1 and TRBJ1-3, the complete variable domain is SAVISQKPSRDICQRGTSLTIQCQVDSQVTMMFWYRQQPGQSLTLIATANQGSEATYESGFVIDKFPISRPNLTFSTLTVSNMSPEDSSIYLCSVEGGDTGNTIYFGEGSWLTVV.

A note on this clone: Different DNA sequences within this sample yield the same CDR3. The CDR3 region has the DNA TGTGCCTGGCGGACAGGGGGAAATCAGCCCCAGCATTTT. It specifies CAWRTGGNQPQHF. The J gene is TRBJ1-5, the V gene TRBV30; TRBD1 matches 10 bases. The CDR3 is 13 residues long. Trimming took 5 bases from V and 4 from J; bases not matched to a gene: 2. The V gene's germline CDR1 is GTSNPN and CDR2 SVGIG (reference sequence).